Below, 26 T cell receptor beta chains from the same sample are listed, as sequenced in a study of cytotoxic CD8 clonotypes in ibrutinib-treated CLL. Some clones are missing from TCRdb's copy, which holds only in-frame ones; the method was immunoSEQ multiplex PCR. This table has some 93,000 clones, 60% to 80% appearing once. The sequencing here drew on PBMCs, taken after 12 months of ibrutinib treatment. The origin of the receptors is a human donor with chronic lymphocytic leukemia.

The chain joins TRBV25-1 to TRBJ1-2; 9 nucleotides line up with TRBD1. The CDR3 is made up of 12 amino acids. Germline values: CDR1 MGHDK, CDR2 SYGVNS. The V gene end was trimmed by 6 bases and the J gene end by 14 bases; junction bases not matched to a gene: 10. CDR3: CASRGDRESLTF. In DNA, the CDR3 is TGTGCCAGCAGGGGGGACAGGGAGAGTTTGACCTTC.

The CDR3 protein is CASSLLSGPIQETQYF. In DNA form, the CDR3 reads TGCGCCAGCAGCTTGTTAAGCGGGCCGATCCAAGAGACCCAGTACTTC. The chain has TRBV5-1 and TRBJ2-5; D may be TRBD2 (6 bases). V was clipped by 1 base and J by 1 base, with 14 bases between them. Germline loops: CDR1 SGHRS, CDR2 YFSETQ. CDR3 length: 16 residues.

J is TRBJ1-5 and V is TRBV5-1; D unresolved. This CDR3 contains 13 residues. Trimming took off 0 bases at V and 6 bases at J, with 7 bases between the two ends. Germline CDR1 is SGHRS and CDR2 is YFSETQ. The CDR3 region is CASSLAEGQPQHF. CDR3 DNA sequence: TGCGCCAGCAGCTTGGCCGAGGGTCAGCCCCAGCATTTT.

The V and J genes are TRBV18 and TRBJ1-6; possible D gene TRBD1, 5 bases. The V end lost 2 bases, the J end lost 7 bases, and 12 bases lay between the germline ends. The CDR3 is 15 residues long. From germline, CDR1 is KGHSH and CDR2 LQKENI. CDR3 sequence (DNA): TGTGCCAGCTCACCAAACTCAGGGTCGAATTCACCCCTCCACTTT. Translated, it gives CASSPNSGSNSPLHF.

V gene TRBV4-1 combines with J gene TRBJ1-5; the D gene is possibly TRBD1 (6 bases). The CDR3 consists of 17 residues. Germline V CDR1 and CDR2: MGHRA, YSYEKL. The V end was cut by 1 base, the J end by 7 bases, with 20 bases between. The CDR3 is CASSQGGGTDRSQPQHF. For the CDR3, the DNA is TGCGCCAGCAGCCAAGGTGGGGGAACGGACAGATCCCAGCCCCAGCATTTT.

This chain uses TRBV5-1 with TRBJ2-1; possible D gene TRBD2, 6 bases. Germline V gene lookup returns CDR1 SGHRS and CDR2 YFSETQ. The length of the CDR3 is 14 residues. Trimming took off 4 bases at V and 4 bases at J, with 12 bases between the two ends. This CDR3 is CASSRGDGYNEQFF. The DNA for the CDR3 is TGCGCCAGCAGCCGCGGGGACGGGTACAATGAGCAGTTCTTC.

The V call is TRBV13, the J call TRBJ2-3; D is undetermined. Germline lookup yields CDR1 PRHDT and CDR2 FYEKMQ (reference sequence). The ends were cut back, 5 bases at V and 1 base at J, with 4 bases in the middle. The CDR3 has 12 amino acids. The CDR3 nucleotides read TGTGCCAGCAGCCTGCGCACAGATACGCAGTATTTT. It translates to CASSLRTDTQYF. Full variable domain (outside the CDR3, taken from reference TRBV13 and TRBJ2-3): AAGVIQSPRHLIKEKRETATLKCYPIPRHDTVYWYQQGPGQDPQFLISFYEKMQSDKGSIPDRFSAQQFSDYHSELNMSSLELGDSALYFCASSLRTDTQYFGPGTRLTVL.

The chain is built from TRBV30 and TRBJ2-2; the D is unclear. The germline CDR1 and CDR2 sequences are GTSNPN and SVGIG (reference sequence). The CDR3 length is 14 residues. V was shortened by 4 bases and J by 1 base, with 10 bases between the two germline ends. CDR3 protein: CAWNSWGNTGELFF. In DNA, the CDR3 is TGTGCCTGGAATAGCTGGGGGAACACCGGGGAGCTGTTTTTT. The complete variable domain, with remaining parts taken from reference TRBV30 and TRBJ2-2, reads SQTIHQWPATLVQPVGSPLSLECTVEGTSNPNLYWYRQAAGRGLQLLFYSVGIGQISSEVPQNLSASRPQDRQFILSSKKLLLSDSGFYLCAWNSWGNTGELFFGEGSRLTVL.

In its sample, this clone was seen once. The chain employs TRBV5-8 and TRBJ2-5; D is unclear. Trimming shortened V by 0 bases and J by 7 bases, and 13 bases separated the two germline ends. The CDR3 consists of 14 residues. Per germline, CDR1 SGHTS and CDR2 YDEGEE. CDR3 in amino acids: CASSLGVAIRTQYF. The CDR3 DNA sequence: TGTGCCAGCAGCTTGGGAGTAGCCATCCGGACCCAGTACTTC.

V and J are TRBV5-1 and TRBJ2-6; TRBD1 agrees at 7 bases. Germline assignment: CDR1 SGHRS and CDR2 YFSETQ. The CDR3 sequence is 18 residues long. After removal of 3 bases from V and 2 bases from J, the junction contained 11 bases not matched to a gene. The CDR3 sequence: CASSSARQGFTGANVLTF. CDR3 in DNA: TGCGCCAGCAGCTCTGCGCGACAGGGCTTCACTGGGGCCAACGTCCTGACTTTC. Supplemented by reference TRBV5-1 and TRBJ2-6, the full variable domain reads KAGVTQTPRYLIKTRGQQVTLSCSPISGHRSVSWYQQTPGQGLQFLFEYFSETQRNKGNFPGRFSGRQFSNSRSEMNVSTLELGDSALYLCASSSARQGFTGANVLTFGAGSRLTVL.

The chain couples TRBV29-1 to TRBJ2-7; 9 bases are a match to TRBD1. J lost 3 bases, V lost 6 bases, and 3 bases had no gene match. The CDR3 sequence is 12 residues long. Germline V gene data show CDR1 as SQVTM and CDR2 as ANQGSEA. The CDR3 sequence: CSVETGGYEQYF. Here the CDR3 DNA reads TGCAGCGTAGAGACAGGGGGCTACGAGCAGTACTTC.

This chain uses TRBV6-1 with TRBJ2-5; a weak D match, TRBD2 (5 bases). Germline lookup yields CDR1 MNHNS and CDR2 SASEGT. The CDR3 is 14 residues long. V lost 3 bases and J 5 bases, leaving 13 bases between the germline ends. The CDR3 is CASSDPSFGETQYF. CDR3 DNA sequence: TGTGCCAGCAGTGACCCTAGCTTCGGGGAGACCCAGTACTTC.

The rearrangement joins TRBV28 to TRBJ1-5; 9 bases agree with TRBD1. The V segment lost 7 bases and the J segment 1 base; nucleotides outside the gene matches: 8. The CDR3 sequence is 16 residues long. CDR1 is MDHEN and CDR2 is SYDVKM in the germline V gene. CDR3 bases: TGTGCCAGCACCGGGACAGGGAGGATCAGCAATCAGCCCCAGCATTTT. It yields the protein CASTGTGRISNQPQHF.

The chain joins TRBV5-1 to TRBJ2-3; 7 bases line up with TRBD1. The CDR3 is 15 residues long. Unmatched junction bases numbered 8, after V lost 5 bases and J lost 2 bases. Germline V gene lookup returns CDR1 SGHRS and CDR2 YFSETQ. The CDR3 nucleotides are TGCGCCAGCAGTTCCCAGACAGGGACCACAGATACGCAGTATTTT. Its protein product is CASSSQTGTTDTQYF. Combining the CDR3 with reference TRBV5-1 and TRBJ2-3 gives the whole variable domain KAGVTQTPRYLIKTRGQQVTLSCSPISGHRSVSWYQQTPGQGLQFLFEYFSETQRNKGNFPGRFSGRQFSNSRSEMNVSTLELGDSALYLCASSSQTGTTDTQYFGPGTRLTVL.

In its sample, this clone was seen a few times. The V call is TRBV25-1, the J call TRBJ2-2; D is perhaps TRBD1 (5 bases). Looked up from germline, CDR1 is MGHDK and CDR2 is SYGVNS. V was clipped by 3 bases and J by 1 base, with 6 bases between them. CDR3 size: 14 residues. The CDR3 region has the DNA TGTGCCAGCAGTGACAGGGTGAACACCGGGGAGCTGTTTTTT. Translating gives CASSDRVNTGELFF.

The CDR3 DNA reads TGTGCCAGCAGCAAATACACAGGGACCACTGAAGCTTTCTTT. Its protein is CASSKYTGTTEAFF. The chain links TRBV21-1 to TRBJ1-1; TRBD1, the table's D call, lacks a check against the DNA. TRBV21-1 is a documented pseudogene. The CDR3 is 14 amino acids.

The CDR3 DNA follows: TGTGCCAGCAGCCTCCGGGACAGCGAAGCTTTCTTT. It specifies CASSLRDSEAFF. The V gene is TRBV5-6, the J gene TRBJ1-1; TRBD1 aligns across 7 bases. Germline lookup yields CDR1 SGHDT and CDR2 YYEEEE. The CDR3 extends over 12 amino acids. The trim removed 4 bases at V and 8 bases at J, leaving 5 bases unmatched. Drawing the rest from reference TRBV5-6 and TRBJ1-1, the complete variable domain is DAGVTQSPTHLIKTRGQQVTLRCSPKSGHDTVSWYQQALGQGPQFIFQYYEEEERQRGNFPDRFSGHQFPNYSSELNVNALLLGDSALYLCASSLRDSEAFFGQGTRLTVV.

The V and J genes are TRBV6-1 and TRBJ2-7; 12 bases fit TRBD2. The junction had 5 bases not matched to a gene; V was cut back by 4 bases and J by 4 bases. CDR3 length: 15 amino acids. The V gene's germline CDR1 is MNHNS and CDR2 SASEGT. The CDR3 region has the DNA TGTGCCAGCAGTGTATCTACTAGCGGGGGGTACGAGCAGTACTTC. Its translation is CASSVSTSGGYEQYF.

The J gene is TRBJ1-5, the V gene TRBV6-1, with D uncertain. Trimming shortened V by 2 bases and J by 7 bases, and 6 bases separated the two germline ends. Germline CDR1 is MNHNS and CDR2 is SASEGT. The CDR3 runs 12 residues. This CDR3 reads CASSEWQQPQHF. For the CDR3, the DNA is TGTGCCAGCAGTGAATGGCAACAGCCCCAGCATTTT.

The J gene is TRBJ2-1, the V gene TRBV5-1, with TRBD2 identical over 9 bases. In germline, CDR1 is SGHRS, CDR2 YFSETQ. The CDR3 extends over 15 amino acids. The V and J ends lost 0 bases and 8 bases, in that order; junction bases with no gene match: 6. The CDR3 nucleotides read TGCGCCAGCAGCTTGGAGACTAGCGGTAGAGATGAGCAGTTCTTC. It encodes CASSLETSGRDEQFF. Full variable domain (missing parts from reference TRBV5-1 and TRBJ2-1): KAGVTQTPRYLIKTRGQQVTLSCSPISGHRSVSWYQQTPGQGLQFLFEYFSETQRNKGNFPGRFSGRQFSNSRSEMNVSTLELGDSALYLCASSLETSGRDEQFFGPGTRLTVL.

The rearrangement links TRBV7-2 to TRBJ1-6; D remains unclear. The CDR3 has 15 amino acids. V was trimmed by 5 bases and J by 8 bases, leaving 16 bases between them. Germline V lookup: CDR1 SGHTA, CDR2 FQGNSA. In DNA form, the CDR3 reads TGTGCCAGCAGCCTGAACGTTGGAGTCTATTCACCCCTCCACTTT. Encoded protein: CASSLNVGVYSPLHF. Looking up the rest from reference TRBV7-2 and TRBJ1-6 gives the full variable domain: GAGVSQSPSNKVTEKGKDVELRCDPISGHTALYWYRQSLGQGLEFLIYFQGNSAPDKSGLPSDRFSAERTGGSVSTLTIQRTQQEDSAVYLCASSLNVGVYSPLHFGNGTRLTVT.

This sequence joins TRBV2 and TRBJ2-7, with no clear D. Germline V gives CDR1 SNHLY, CDR2 FYNNEI. The CDR3 covers 11 residues. Trimming pared 8 bases from V and 4 bases from J, leaving 9 bases between. The CDR3 region is CASVEGYEQYF. CDR3 nucleotide sequence: TGTGCCAGCGTCGAAGGATACGAGCAGTACTTC.

The chain recombines TRBV19 with TRBJ2-2; D assignment may be TRBD1 or TRBD2 (5 bases each). Germline CDR1 reads LNHDA; CDR2 reads SQIVND (reference sequence). This CDR3 spans 14 amino acids. V lost 7 bases to trimming and J lost 1 base, with 10 bases between them. CDR3 in DNA: TGTGCCAGTACGGGGACGGTGAACACCGGGGAGCTGTTTTTT. Its protein is CASTGTVNTGELFF.

The CDR3 loop reads CSVGQGFNTGELFF. The CDR3 DNA reads as TGCAGCGTTGGGCAGGGGTTTAACACCGGGGAGCTGTTTTTT. This chain links TRBV29-1 with TRBJ2-2; D possibly corresponds to TRBD1 (6 bases). Germline loops: CDR1 SQVTM, CDR2 ANQGSEA. Trimming cost V 4 bases and J 2 bases, with 11 bases left between them. CDR3 length: 14 amino acids.

This chain joins TRBV6-5 and TRBJ1-2; D unclear. The CDR3 totals 11 residues. CDR1 and CDR2 (germline): MNHEY, SVGAGI. The V and J ends lost 6 bases and 4 bases respectively, with 6 bases between them. CDR3 in DNA: TGTGCCAGCAGCTCCTTCTATGGCTACACCTTC. Translation gives CASSSFYGYTF.

V gene TRBV19 combines with J gene TRBJ1-2; 11 nucleotides line up with TRBD1. The germline V gene has CDR1 LNHDA and CDR2 SQIVND (reference sequence). The CDR3 totals 19 residues. The junction had 21 bases not matched to a gene; V was cut back by 6 bases and J by 6 bases. CDR3 nucleotides: TGTGCCAGTAGGAAACGGTATAGGGGACAGGGGGAAGCGTCGGATGGCTACACCTTC. Translated, it gives CASRKRYRGQGEASDGYTF.